The 16 T cell receptor beta chains below were found in one sample sequenced in a study of shared clonotypes between healthy human individuals. The assay was immunoSEQ multiplex PCR, and TCRdb's table has in-frame clones only and misses some. The sample contains some 550,000 clones, around 97% of which appear only once. Sequenced input: naive CD4+ T cells sorted from blood. Sample subset: CD45RA+ positively selected. The receptors shown here come from a woman aged 25-40 years in good health.

This rearrangement joins TRBV28 to TRBJ1-1; D might be TRBD1 (5 bases). Germline values: CDR1 MDHEN, CDR2 SYDVKM. CDR3 length: 14 amino acids. Deletions cut 2 bases from V and 3 bases from J, with 10 bases between. Here the CDR3 DNA reads TGTGCCAGCAGTTTAACAGGTCCGGACACTGAAGCTTTCTTT. This encodes CASSLTGPDTEAFF.

The chain has TRBV27 and TRBJ2-1, with unresolved D. The germline V gene has CDR1 MNHEY and CDR2 SMNVEV (reference sequence). V lost 6 bases and J lost 6, with 15 bases in between. CDR3 length: 14 residues. Here the CDR3 reads CASRVLGILNEQFF. The CDR3 DNA is TGTGCCAGCAGAGTTCTGGGGATACTCAATGAGCAGTTCTTC.

This chain joins TRBV27 and TRBJ2-1; 8 bases align to TRBD2. The CDR3 extends over 15 amino acids. Germline V gene sequence: CDR1 MNHEY, CDR2 SMNVEV (reference sequence). Trimming cost V 3 bases and J 9 bases; bases outside gene matches: 10. The CDR3 bases are TGTGCCAGCAGTTTTATGGTAGCGGGGTCTAGTGAGCAGTTCTTC. Its protein product is CASSFMVAGSSEQFF.

V and J are TRBV28 and TRBJ2-2; D not certain. Trimming pared 5 bases from V and 4 bases from J, leaving 11 bases between. Germline CDR1 reads MDHEN; CDR2 reads SYDVKM. CDR3 length equals 14 residues. CDR3 residues: CASSLSLVTGELFF. In nucleotides, the CDR3 is TGTGCCAGCAGTCTTTCCCTTGTCACCGGGGAGCTGTTTTTT.

This rearrangement joins TRBV5-4 to TRBJ1-4; no clear D gene. The length of the CDR3 is 14 residues. Germline values: CDR1 SGHNT, CDR2 YYREEE (reference sequence). With 2 bases removed from V and 7 bases from J, the gap between germline ends came to 12 bases. The CDR3 spells CASSFGLGSEKLFF. Written as DNA, the CDR3 is TGTGCCAGCAGCTTCGGGCTCGGGTCTGAAAAACTGTTTTTT.

The rearrangement joins TRBV7-6 to TRBJ2-3; D is unresolved. The germline gives CDR1 SGHVS, CDR2 FNYEAQ. Trimming took 5 bases from V and 2 from J, leaving 8 bases between them. The CDR3 spans 13 residues. CDR3 residues: CASSPYFTDTQYF. In DNA form, the CDR3 reads TGTGCCAGCAGCCCCTACTTCACAGATACGCAGTATTTT. Complete variable domain (other parts from reference TRBV7-6 and TRBJ2-3): GAGVSQSPRYKVTKRGQDVALRCDPISGHVSLYWYRQALGQGPEFLTYFNYEAQQDKSGLPNDRFSAERPEGSISTLTIQRTEQRDSAMYRCASSPYFTDTQYFGPGTRLTVL.

This chain connects TRBV11-2 to TRBJ2-3, with D unclear. The germline gives CDR1 SGHAT, CDR2 FQNNGV. V was clipped by 0 bases and J by 6 bases, with 13 bases between them. This CDR3 has 15 residues. CDR3 amino acids: CASSLDLSRPDTQYF. The CDR3 nucleotides are TGTGCCAGCAGCTTAGATCTATCACGGCCGGATACGCAGTATTTT. The full variable domain, rest sourced from reference TRBV11-2 and TRBJ2-3, is EAGVAQSPRYKIIEKRQSVAFWCNPISGHATLYWYQQILGQGPKLLIQFQNNGVVDDSQLPKDRFSAERLKGVDSTLKIQPAKLEDSAVYLCASSLDLSRPDTQYFGPGTRLTVL.

The gene calls are TRBV2 and TRBJ2-7; D perhaps matches TRBD1 (5 bases). With 3 bases removed from V and 5 bases from J, the gap between germline ends came to 14 bases. This CDR3 comprises 14 residues. CDR1 and CDR2 (germline): SNHLY, FYNNEI. CDR3 bases: TGTGCCAGCAGTGATGGCAGGGTCGCCCACGAGCAGTACTTC. Translation gives CASSDGRVAHEQYF.

The chain carries TRBV15 and TRBJ2-1; either TRBD1 or TRBD2 may fit D (5 bases each). The CDR3 is 14 amino acids. Trimming removed 5 bases at V and 10 bases at J, with 18 bases between. The germline CDR1 and CDR2 sequences are LNHNV and YYDKDF (reference sequence). The CDR3 coding sequence is TGTGCCACCAGCGGTCGGACGGGACCCCACGAGCAGTTCTTC. Its translation is CATSGRTGPHEQFF.

CDR3: CASSYSGGRGVETQYF. The CDR3 nucleotides are TGTGCCAGCAGTTACTCGGGCGGGAGGGGGGTCGAGACCCAGTACTTC. The rearrangement joins TRBV6-5 to TRBJ2-5, with TRBD2 identical over 9 bases. Looked up from germline, CDR1 is MNHEY and CDR2 is SVGAGI. The junction had 7 bases not matched to a gene; V was cut back by 0 bases and J by 5 bases. The CDR3 covers 16 residues.

About this clone itself: This sample includes further DNA sequences coding for the same CDR3. This chain connects TRBV5-1 to TRBJ2-6, with D unclear. Germline-derived CDR1 and CDR2 are SGHRS and YFSETQ. Trimming stripped 0 bases from V and 2 bases from J, with 6 bases between. CDR3 length equals 15 residues. In nucleotides, the CDR3 is TGCGCCAGCAGCTTGGACGGAGCTGGGGCCAACGTCCTGACTTTC. Its protein product is CASSLDGAGANVLTF.

The chain uses TRBV5-1 and TRBJ2-2, with D perhaps TRBD1 (6 bases). From germline, CDR1 is SGHRS and CDR2 YFSETQ. The CDR3 spans 17 residues. Trimming stripped 0 bases from V and 4 bases from J, with 16 bases between. CDR3 DNA sequence: TGCGCCAGCAGCTTGGGGTCCAGGGGCTCGAGCACCGGGGAGCTGTTTTTT. Encoded protein: CASSLGSRGSSTGELFF.

This chain uses TRBV10-3 with TRBJ2-7; 13 bases are a match to TRBD2. The CDR3 is 17 amino acids. CDR1 is ENHRY, CDR2 SYGVKD, per germline. V lost 2 bases, J lost 5 bases, and 9 bases stayed unmatched. CDR3 sequence reads: CAISEPRTSGSRNEQYF. The CDR3 coding sequence is TGTGCCATCAGTGAGCCCCGGACTAGCGGGAGTCGGAACGAGCAGTACTTC.

The chain is built from TRBV28 and TRBJ2-1, with TRBD2 identical over 10 bases. V was clipped by 5 bases and J by 4 bases; unmatched bases: 11. CDR3 length: 17 residues. Germline assignment: CDR1 MDHEN and CDR2 SYDVKM. The CDR3 bases are TGTGCCAGCAGTCTCCTCTACCAAGCGGGAGGGTACAATGAGCAGTTCTTC. It is translated as CASSLLYQAGGYNEQFF.

The genes are TRBV7-9 and TRBJ1-3; possible D gene TRBD1, 6 bases. CDR1 and CDR2 from the germline V gene are SEHNR and FQNEAQ (reference sequence). V dropped 8 bases and J dropped 5 bases, with 19 bases sitting between them. The CDR3 spans 15 residues. The CDR3, as DNA: TGTGCCAGCGCAAATAACAGGGAGGCAAGAAACACCATATATTTT. The encoded protein is CASANNREARNTIYF. The full variable domain, completed using reference TRBV7-9 and TRBJ1-3, is DTGVSQNPRHKITKRGQNVTFRCDPISEHNRLYWYRQTLGQGPEFLTYFQNEAQLEKSRLLSDRFSAERPKGSFSTLEIQRTEQGDSAMYLCASANNREARNTIYFGEGSWLTVV.

The CDR3 coding sequence is TGTGCCAGCACTTGGGGACAGCACACAGATACGCAGTATTTT. It encodes CASTWGQHTDTQYF. V usage is TRBV6-5 and J usage is TRBJ2-3, with 7 nucleotides matching TRBD1. The germline V gene has CDR1 MNHEY and CDR2 SVGAGI. V dropped 7 bases and J dropped 2; count of bases not matched to a gene: 6. This CDR3 contains 14 residues.